What follows is one T cell receptor beta chain and its context. Its target is unknown. The sample comes from a study of cytomegalovirus exposure and HLA in healthy donors. Study background: The early release's HLA-typed donors yielded some 85 million unique TCRs. Regarding the study as a whole: CMV serostatus stood as the only immune exposure information on hand. In vitro work confirmed that a few CMV-associated chains recognize CMV antigens.

Germline loops: CDR1 MNHNS, CDR2 SASEGT. The CDR3 covers 15 residues. V was pared by 3 bases and J by 7 bases, with 13 bases between. PCR employed 60 Vbeta and 13 Jbeta primers. This table comes from immunoSEQ multiplex PCR, and its TCRdb copy is limited to in-frame clones, with some not included. The sample has about 130,000 clones; 85% to 90% are singletons. The receptor's source is a woman aged 25-40 years in good health and CMV-seropositive. The sequenced material came from PBMCs. The rearrangement uses TRBV6-1 and TRBJ1-6, with no clear D. The CDR3 loop reads CASSDASGVNSPLHF. The CDR3 DNA reads TGTGCCAGCAGTGACGCTAGCGGGGTCAATTCACCCCTCCACTTT.